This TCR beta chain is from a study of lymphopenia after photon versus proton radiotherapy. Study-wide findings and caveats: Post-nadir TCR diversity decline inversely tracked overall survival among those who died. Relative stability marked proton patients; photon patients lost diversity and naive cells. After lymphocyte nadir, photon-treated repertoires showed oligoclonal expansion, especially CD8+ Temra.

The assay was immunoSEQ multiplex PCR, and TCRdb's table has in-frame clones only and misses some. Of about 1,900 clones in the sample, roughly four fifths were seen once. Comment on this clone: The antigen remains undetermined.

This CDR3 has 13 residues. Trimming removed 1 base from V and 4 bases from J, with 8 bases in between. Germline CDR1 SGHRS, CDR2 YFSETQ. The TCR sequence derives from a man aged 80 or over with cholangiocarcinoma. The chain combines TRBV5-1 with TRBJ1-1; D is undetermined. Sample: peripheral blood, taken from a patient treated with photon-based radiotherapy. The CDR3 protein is CASSLLISTEAFF. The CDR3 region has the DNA TGCGCCAGCAGCTTGTTAATTTCCACTGAAGCTTTCTTT.